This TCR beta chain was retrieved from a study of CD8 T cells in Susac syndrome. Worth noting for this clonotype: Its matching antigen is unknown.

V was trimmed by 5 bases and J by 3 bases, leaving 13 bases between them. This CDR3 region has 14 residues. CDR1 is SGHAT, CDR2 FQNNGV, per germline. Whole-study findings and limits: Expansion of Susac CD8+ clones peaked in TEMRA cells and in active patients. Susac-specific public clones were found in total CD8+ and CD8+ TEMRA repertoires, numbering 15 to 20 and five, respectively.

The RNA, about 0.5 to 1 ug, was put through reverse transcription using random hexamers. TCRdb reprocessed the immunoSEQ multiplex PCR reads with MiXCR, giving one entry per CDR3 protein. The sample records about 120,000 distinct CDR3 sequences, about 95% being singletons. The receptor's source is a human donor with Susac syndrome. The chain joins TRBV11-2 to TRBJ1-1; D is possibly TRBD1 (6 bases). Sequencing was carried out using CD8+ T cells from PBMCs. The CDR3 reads CASSHRGGDTEAFF. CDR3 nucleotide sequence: TGTGCCAGCAGCCATAGGGGGGGCGACACTGAAGCTTTCTTT.